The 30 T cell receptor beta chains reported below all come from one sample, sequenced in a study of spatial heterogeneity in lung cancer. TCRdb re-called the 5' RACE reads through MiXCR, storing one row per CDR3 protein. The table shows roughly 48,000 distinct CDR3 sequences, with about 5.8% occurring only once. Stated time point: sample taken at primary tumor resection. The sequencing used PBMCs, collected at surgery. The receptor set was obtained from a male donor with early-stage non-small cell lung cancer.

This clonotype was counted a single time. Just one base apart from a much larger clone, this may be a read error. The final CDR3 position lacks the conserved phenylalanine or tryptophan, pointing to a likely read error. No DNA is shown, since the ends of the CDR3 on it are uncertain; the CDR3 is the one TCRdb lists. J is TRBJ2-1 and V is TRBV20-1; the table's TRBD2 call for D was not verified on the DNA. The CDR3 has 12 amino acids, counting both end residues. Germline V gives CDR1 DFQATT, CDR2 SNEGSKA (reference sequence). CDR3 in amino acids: CSARFRRGLDII.

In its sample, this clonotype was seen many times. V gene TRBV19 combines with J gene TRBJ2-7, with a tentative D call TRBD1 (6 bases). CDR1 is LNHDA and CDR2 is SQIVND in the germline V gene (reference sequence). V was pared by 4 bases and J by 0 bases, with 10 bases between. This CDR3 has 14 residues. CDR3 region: CASSKRGGSYEQYF. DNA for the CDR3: TGTGCCAGTAGTAAACGAGGGGGCTCCTACGAGCAGTACTTC.

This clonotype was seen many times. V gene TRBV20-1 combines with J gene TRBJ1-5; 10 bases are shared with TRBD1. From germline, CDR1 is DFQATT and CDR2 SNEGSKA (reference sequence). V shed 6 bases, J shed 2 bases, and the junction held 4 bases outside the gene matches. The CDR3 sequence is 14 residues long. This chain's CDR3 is CSAVGQGGNQPQHF. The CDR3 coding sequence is TGCAGTGCCGTCGGACAGGGGGGCAATCAGCCCCAGCATTTT.

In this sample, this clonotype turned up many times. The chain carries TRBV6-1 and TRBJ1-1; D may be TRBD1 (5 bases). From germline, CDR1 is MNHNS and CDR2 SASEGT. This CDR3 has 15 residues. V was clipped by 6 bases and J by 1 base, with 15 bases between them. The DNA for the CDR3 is TGTGCCAGCAGCGAACACGGGACGGCGAACACTGAAGCTTTCTTT. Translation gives CASSEHGTANTEAFF.

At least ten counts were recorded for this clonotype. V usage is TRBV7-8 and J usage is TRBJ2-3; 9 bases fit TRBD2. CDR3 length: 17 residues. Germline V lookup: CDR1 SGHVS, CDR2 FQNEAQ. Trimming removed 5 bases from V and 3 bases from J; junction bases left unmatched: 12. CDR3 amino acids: CASSPRVAGVRTDTQYF. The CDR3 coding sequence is TGTGCCAGCAGCCCCCGGGTAGCGGGAGTCCGTACAGATACGCAGTATTTT.

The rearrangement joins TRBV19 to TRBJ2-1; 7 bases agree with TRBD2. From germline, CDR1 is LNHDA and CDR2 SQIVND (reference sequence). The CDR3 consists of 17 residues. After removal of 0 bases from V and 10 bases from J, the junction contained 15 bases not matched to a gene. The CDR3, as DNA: TGTGCCAGTAGTATAGATCCTCCCTACGGGACTACAAAAGAGCAGTTCTTC. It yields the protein CASSIDPPYGTTKEQFF.

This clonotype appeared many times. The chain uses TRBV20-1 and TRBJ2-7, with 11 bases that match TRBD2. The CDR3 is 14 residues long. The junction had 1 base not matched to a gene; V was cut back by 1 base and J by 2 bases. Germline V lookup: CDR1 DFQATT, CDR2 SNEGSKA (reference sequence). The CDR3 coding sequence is TGCAGTGCTAGAGCTAGCGGGAGGCCCTACGAGCAGTACTTC. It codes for CSARASGRPYEQYF.

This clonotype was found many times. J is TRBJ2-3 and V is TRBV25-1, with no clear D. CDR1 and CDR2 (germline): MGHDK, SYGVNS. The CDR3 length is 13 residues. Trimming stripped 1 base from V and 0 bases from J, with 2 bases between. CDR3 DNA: TGTGCCAGCAGTGAATTTAGCACAGATACGCAGTATTTT. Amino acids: CASSEFSTDTQYF.

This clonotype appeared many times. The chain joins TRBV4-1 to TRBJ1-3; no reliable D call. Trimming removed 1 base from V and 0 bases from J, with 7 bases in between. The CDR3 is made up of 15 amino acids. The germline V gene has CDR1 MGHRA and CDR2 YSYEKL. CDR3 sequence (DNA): TGCGCCAGCAGCCAAGGTCGGGGCTCTGGAAACACCATATATTTT. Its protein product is CASSQGRGSGNTIYF.

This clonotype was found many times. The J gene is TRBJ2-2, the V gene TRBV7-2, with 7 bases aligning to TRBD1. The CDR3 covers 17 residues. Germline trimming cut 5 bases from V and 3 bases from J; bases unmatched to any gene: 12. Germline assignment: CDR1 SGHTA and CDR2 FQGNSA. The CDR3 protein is CASSLVVVQGDTGELFF. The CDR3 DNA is TGTGCCAGCAGCCTGGTGGTTGTCCAGGGGGACACCGGGGAGCTGTTTTTT. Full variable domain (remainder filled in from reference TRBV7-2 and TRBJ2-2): GAGVSQSPSNKVTEKGKDVELRCDPISGHTALYWYRQSLGQGLEFLIYFQGNSAPDKSGLPSDRFSAERTGGSVSTLTIQRTQQEDSAVYLCASSLVVVQGDTGELFFGEGSRLTVL.

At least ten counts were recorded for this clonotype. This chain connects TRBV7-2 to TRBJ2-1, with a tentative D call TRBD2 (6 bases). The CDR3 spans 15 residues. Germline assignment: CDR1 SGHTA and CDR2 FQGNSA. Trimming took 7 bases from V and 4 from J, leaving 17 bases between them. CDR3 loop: CASTSRLANYNEQFF. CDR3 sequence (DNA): TGTGCCAGCACCTCGAGGCTAGCGAATTACAATGAGCAGTTCTTC.

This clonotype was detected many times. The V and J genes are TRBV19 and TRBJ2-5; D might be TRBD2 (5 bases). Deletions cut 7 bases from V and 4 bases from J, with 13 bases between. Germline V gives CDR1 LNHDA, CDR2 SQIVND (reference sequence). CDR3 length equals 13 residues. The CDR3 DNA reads TGTGCCAGTATTCGGTATGAGGGAGAGACCCAGTACTTC. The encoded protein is CASIRYEGETQYF.

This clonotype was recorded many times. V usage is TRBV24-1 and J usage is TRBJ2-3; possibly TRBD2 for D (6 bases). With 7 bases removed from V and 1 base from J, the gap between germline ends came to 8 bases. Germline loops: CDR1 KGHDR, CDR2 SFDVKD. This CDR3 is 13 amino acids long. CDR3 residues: CATSPGGTDTQYF. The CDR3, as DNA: TGTGCCACCAGCCCGGGAGGCACAGATACGCAGTATTTT.

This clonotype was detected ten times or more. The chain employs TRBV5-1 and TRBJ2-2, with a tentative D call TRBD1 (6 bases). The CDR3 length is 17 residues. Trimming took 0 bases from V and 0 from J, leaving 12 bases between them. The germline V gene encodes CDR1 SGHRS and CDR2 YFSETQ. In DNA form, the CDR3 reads TGCGCCAGCAGCTTGGGATTGGGGGCTACGAACACCGGGGAGCTGTTTTTT. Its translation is CASSLGLGATNTGELFF.

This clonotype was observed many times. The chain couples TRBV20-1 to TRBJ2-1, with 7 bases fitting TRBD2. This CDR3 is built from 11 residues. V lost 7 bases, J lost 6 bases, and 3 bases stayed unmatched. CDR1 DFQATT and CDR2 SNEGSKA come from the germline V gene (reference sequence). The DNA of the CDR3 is TGCAGTGATCGGGGGGTCAATGAGCAGTTCTTC. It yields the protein CSDRGVNEQFF.

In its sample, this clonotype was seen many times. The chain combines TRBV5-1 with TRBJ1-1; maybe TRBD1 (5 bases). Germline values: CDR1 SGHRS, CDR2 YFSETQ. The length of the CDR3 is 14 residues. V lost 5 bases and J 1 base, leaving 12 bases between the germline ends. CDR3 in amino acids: CASSRGGRNTEAFF. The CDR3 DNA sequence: TGCGCCAGCAGTCGCGGGGGAAGGAACACTGAAGCTTTCTTT.

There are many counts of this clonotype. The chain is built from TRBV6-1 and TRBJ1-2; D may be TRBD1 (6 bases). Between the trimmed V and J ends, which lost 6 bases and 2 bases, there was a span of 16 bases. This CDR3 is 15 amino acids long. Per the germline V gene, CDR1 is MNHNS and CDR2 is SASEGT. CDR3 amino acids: CASRSSTGQNYGYTF. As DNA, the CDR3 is TGTGCCAGCAGATCGAGTACAGGACAGAACTATGGCTACACCTTC.

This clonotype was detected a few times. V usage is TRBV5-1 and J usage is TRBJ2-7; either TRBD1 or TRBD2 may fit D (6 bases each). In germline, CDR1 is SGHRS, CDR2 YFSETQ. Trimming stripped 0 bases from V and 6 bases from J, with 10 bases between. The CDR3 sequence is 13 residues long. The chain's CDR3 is CASSLAQGGEQYF. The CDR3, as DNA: TGCGCCAGCAGCTTGGCACAGGGAGGCGAGCAGTACTTC.

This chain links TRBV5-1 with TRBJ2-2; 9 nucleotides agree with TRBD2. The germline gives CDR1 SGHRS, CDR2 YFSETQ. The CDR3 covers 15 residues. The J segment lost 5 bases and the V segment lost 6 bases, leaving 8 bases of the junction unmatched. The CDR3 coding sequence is TGCGCCAGCACCTCCTTAGCGGGAGAGACCGGGGAGCTGTTTTTT. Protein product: CASTSLAGETGELFF.

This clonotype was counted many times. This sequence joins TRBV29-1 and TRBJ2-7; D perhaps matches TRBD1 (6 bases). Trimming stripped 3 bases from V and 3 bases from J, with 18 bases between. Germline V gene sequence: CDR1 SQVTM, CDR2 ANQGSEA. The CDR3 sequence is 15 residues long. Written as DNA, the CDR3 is TGCAGCGTTGAGATACGCGACAGGCCGGACTACGAGCAGTACTTC. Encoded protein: CSVEIRDRPDYEQYF.

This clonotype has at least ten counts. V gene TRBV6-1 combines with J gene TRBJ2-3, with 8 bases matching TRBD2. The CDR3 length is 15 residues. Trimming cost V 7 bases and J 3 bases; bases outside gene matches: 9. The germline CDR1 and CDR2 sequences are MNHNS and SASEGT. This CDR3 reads CASTVAGGWTDTQYF. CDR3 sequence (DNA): TGTGCCAGCACCGTCGCGGGAGGTTGGACAGATACGCAGTATTTT.

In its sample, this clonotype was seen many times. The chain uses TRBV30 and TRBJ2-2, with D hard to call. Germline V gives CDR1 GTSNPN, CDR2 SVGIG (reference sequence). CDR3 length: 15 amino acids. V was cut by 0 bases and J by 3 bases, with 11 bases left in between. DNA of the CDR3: TGTGCCTGGAGTGTACGTTTCGGCGACACCGGGGAGCTGTTTTTT. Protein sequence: CAWSVRFGDTGELFF. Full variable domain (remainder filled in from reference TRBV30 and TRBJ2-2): SQTIHQWPATLVQPVGSPLSLECTVEGTSNPNLYWYRQAAGRGLQLLFYSVGIGQISSEVPQNLSASRPQDRQFILSSKKLLLSDSGFYLCAWSVRFGDTGELFFGEGSRLTVL.

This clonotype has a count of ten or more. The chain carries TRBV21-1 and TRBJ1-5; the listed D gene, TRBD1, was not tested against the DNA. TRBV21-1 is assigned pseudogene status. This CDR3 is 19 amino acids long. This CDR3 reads CASSKEKGTEIYSNQPQHF. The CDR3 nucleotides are TGTGCCAGCAGCAAAGAGAAGGGGACAGAAATTTATAGCAATCAGCCCCAGCATTTT.

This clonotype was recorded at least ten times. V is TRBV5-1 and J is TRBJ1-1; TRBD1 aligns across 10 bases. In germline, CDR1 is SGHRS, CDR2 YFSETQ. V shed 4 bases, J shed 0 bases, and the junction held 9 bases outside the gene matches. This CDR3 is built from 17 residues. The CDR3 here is CASSPRSGTGVNTEAFF. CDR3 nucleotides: TGCGCCAGCAGCCCCCGATCCGGGACAGGGGTGAACACTGAAGCTTTCTTT.

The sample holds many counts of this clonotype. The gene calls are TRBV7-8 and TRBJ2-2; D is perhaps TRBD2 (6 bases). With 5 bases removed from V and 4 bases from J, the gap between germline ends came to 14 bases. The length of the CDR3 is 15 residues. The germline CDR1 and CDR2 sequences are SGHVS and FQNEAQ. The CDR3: CASSKGLARTGELFF. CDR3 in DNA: TGTGCCAGCAGCAAGGGGCTAGCGCGCACCGGGGAGCTGTTTTTT.

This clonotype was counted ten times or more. The CDR3 DNA sequence: TGTGCCAGCAGTTTTAAGTCTGAAGCTTTCTTT. Protein: CASSFKSEAFF. This sequence joins TRBV12-3 or TRBV12-4 and TRBJ1-1; unclear D gene. The CDR3 has 11 residues. Trimming removed 3 bases at V and 6 bases at J, with 5 bases between.

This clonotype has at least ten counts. CDR3 in amino acids: CASSSANWADTQYF. The CDR3 DNA follows: TGTGCCAGCAGCTCCGCCAATTGGGCAGATACGCAGTATTTT. The V call is TRBV7-2, the J call TRBJ2-3; no clear D. The CDR3 totals 14 residues. Germline-derived CDR1 and CDR2 are SGHTA and FQGNSA. Trimming took 4 bases from V and 4 from J, leaving 12 bases between them. Based on the CDR3 plus reference TRBV7-2 and TRBJ2-3, the full variable domain is GAGVSQSPSNKVTEKGKDVELRCDPISGHTALYWYRQSLGQGLEFLIYFQGNSAPDKSGLPSDRFSAERTGGSVSTLTIQRTQQEDSAVYLCASSSANWADTQYFGPGTRLTVL.

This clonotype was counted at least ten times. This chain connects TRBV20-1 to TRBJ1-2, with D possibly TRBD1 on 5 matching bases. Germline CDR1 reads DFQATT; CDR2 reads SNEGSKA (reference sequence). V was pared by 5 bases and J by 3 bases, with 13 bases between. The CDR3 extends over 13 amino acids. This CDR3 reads CSAGPLGDYGYTF. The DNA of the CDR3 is TGCAGTGCTGGACCCTTGGGGGACTATGGCTACACCTTC.

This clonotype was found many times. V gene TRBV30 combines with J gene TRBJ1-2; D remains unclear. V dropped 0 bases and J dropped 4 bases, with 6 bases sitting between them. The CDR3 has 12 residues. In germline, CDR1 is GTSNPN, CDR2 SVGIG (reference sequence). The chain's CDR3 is CAWSVVSYGYTF. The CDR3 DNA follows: TGTGCCTGGAGTGTCGTCAGCTATGGCTACACCTTC.

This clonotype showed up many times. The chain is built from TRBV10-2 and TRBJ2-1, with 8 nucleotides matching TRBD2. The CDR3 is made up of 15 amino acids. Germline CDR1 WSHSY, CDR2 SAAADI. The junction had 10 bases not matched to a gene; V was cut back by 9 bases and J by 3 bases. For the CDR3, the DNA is TGCGCCAGTTCCAGCGGGAGCCCAAGCTACAATGAGCAGTTCTTC. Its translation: CASSSGSPSYNEQFF.